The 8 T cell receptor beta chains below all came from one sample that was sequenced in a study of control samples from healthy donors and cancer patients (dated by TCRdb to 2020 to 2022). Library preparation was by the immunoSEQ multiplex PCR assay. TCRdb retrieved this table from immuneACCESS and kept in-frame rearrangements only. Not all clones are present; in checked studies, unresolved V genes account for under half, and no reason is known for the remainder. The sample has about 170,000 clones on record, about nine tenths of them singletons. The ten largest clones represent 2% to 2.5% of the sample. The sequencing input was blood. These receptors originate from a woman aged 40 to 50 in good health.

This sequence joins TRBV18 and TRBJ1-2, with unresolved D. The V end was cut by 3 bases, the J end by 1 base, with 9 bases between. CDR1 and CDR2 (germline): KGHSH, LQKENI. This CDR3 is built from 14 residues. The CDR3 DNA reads TGTGCCAGCTCACCGGCGGGGAATAACTATGGCTACACCTTC. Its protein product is CASSPAGNNYGYTF.

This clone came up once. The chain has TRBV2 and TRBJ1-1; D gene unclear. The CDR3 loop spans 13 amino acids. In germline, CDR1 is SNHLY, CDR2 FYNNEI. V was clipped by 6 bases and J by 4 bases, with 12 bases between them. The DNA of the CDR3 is TGTGCCAGCAGAGCGGACGGTAGCACTGAAGCTTTCTTT. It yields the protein CASRADGSTEAFF.

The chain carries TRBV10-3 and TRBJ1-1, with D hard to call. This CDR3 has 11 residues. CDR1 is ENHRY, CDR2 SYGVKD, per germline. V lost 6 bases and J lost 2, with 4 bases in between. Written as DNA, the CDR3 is TGTGCCATCAGCACCAACACTGAAGCTTTCTTT. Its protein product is CAISTNTEAFF.

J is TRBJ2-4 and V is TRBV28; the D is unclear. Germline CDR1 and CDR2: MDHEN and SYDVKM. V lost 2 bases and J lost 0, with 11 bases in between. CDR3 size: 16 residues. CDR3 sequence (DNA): TGTGCCAGCAGTTTACCACCCGGATCAGCCAAAAACATTCAGTACTTC. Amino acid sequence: CASSLPPGSAKNIQYF.

As DNA, the CDR3 is TGTGCCAGCAGCAAACGGGACAGACCGTACCAAGAGACCCAGTACTTC. The encoded protein is CASSKRDRPYQETQYF. The chain joins TRBV13 to TRBJ2-5; 7 bases match TRBD1. V shed 5 bases, J shed 0 bases, and the junction held 9 bases outside the gene matches. CDR3 length: 16 residues. Germline V gene data show CDR1 as PRHDT and CDR2 as FYEKMQ (reference sequence).

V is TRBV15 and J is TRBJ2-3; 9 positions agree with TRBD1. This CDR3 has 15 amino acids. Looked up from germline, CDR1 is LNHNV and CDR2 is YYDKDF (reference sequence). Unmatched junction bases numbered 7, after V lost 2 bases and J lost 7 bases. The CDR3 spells CATSRPGTGSNTQYF. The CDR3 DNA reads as TGTGCCACCAGCAGACCCGGGACAGGGTCAAATACGCAGTATTTT.

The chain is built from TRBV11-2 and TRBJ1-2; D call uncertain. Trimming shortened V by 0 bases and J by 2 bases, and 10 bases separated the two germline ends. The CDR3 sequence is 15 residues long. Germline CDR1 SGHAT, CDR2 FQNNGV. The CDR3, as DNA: TGTGCCAGCAGCTTAGAGCGGGCCAGCAACTATGGCTACACCTTC. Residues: CASSLERASNYGYTF.

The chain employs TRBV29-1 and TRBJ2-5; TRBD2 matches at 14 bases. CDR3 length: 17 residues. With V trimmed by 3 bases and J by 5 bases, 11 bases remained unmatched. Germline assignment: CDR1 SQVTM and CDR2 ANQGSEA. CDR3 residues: CSVDPRLAGGPGETQYF. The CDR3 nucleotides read TGCAGCGTTGACCCTCGACTAGCGGGGGGGCCCGGGGAGACCCAGTACTTC.